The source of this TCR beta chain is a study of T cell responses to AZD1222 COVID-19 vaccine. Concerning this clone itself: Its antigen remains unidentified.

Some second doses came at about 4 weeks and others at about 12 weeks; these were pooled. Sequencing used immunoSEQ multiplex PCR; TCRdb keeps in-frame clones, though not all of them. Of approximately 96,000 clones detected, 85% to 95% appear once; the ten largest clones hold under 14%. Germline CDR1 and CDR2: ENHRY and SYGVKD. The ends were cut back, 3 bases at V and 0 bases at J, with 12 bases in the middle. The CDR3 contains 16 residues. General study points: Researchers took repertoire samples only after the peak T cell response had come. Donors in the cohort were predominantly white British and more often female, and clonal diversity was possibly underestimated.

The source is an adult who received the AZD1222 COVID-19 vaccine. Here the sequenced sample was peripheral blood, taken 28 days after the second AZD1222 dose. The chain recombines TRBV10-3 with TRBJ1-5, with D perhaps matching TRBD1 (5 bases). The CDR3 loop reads CAISERGLYSNQPQHF. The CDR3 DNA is TGTGCCATCAGTGAAAGGGGACTTTATAGCAATCAGCCCCAGCATTTT.